This record looks at one TCR beta chain sequence and its context. The data belong to a study of blood T cell repertoires in COVID-19. Across the study: Donors in the United States, Italy and Spain gave samples during acute or convalescent COVID-19. The cDNA or gDNA used as material had been derived from T cells, B-cell-depleted T cells, or PBMCs.

The authors' processing: Nucleated cell counts were estimated from reference gene primer amplification. TCRdb's table, derived via immunoSEQ multiplex PCR, lists solely in-frame clones and lacks some. V, J and clone size derive from that table, while D and trimming were established from the DNA sequence. This sample has about 220,000 clones; 65% to 90% occur once, and the top ten carry over 3.5%. CDR3 length: 15 residues. Per germline, CDR1 LGHNA and CDR2 YSLEER. V shed 4 bases and J 3 bases; nucleotides not matched to a gene: 7. The receptor was derived from a woman in her sixties or seventies with acute or convalescent COVID-19. This sequence joins TRBV4-3 and TRBJ2-7; the match to TRBD1 covers 9 bases. Sequenced: peripheral blood. CDR3 sequence reads: CASSRAAGQGYEQYF. The CDR3 region has the DNA TGCGCCAGCAGCCGGGCCGCGGGACAGGGCTACGAGCAGTACTTC.